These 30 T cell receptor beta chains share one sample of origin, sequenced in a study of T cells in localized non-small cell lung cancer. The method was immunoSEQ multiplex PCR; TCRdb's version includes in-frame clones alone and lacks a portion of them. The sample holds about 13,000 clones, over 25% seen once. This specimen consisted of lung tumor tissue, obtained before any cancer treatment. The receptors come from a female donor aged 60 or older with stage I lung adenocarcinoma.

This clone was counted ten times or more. DNA of the CDR3: TGTGCCAGCAGCTCACATGGGCGGGGGACCCAGTACTTC. Amino acids: CASSSHGRGTQYF. The chain uses TRBV7-2 and TRBJ2-5, with a possible D match to TRBD2 (6 bases). The V and J ends lost 4 bases and 7 bases respectively, with 13 bases between them. Germline values: CDR1 SGHTA, CDR2 FQGNSA. This CDR3 is 13 amino acids long.

CDR3 bases: TGTGCCAGCAGCTTAAGCCGTCAGAACACTGAAGCTTTCTTT. Amino acid sequence: CASSLSRQNTEAFF. The rearrangement uses TRBV11-3 and TRBJ1-1; D unclear. The CDR3 has 14 residues. V was shortened by 2 bases and J by 1 base, with 8 bases between the two germline ends. Looked up from germline, CDR1 is SGHNT and CDR2 is YENEEA.

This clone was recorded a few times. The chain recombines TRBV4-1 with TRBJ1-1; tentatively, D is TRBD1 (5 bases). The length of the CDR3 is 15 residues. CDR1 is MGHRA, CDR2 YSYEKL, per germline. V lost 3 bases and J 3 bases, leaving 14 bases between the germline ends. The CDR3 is CASSQAGWEDTEAFF. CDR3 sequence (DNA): TGCGCCAGCAGCCAGGCAGGGTGGGAGGACACTGAAGCTTTCTTT.

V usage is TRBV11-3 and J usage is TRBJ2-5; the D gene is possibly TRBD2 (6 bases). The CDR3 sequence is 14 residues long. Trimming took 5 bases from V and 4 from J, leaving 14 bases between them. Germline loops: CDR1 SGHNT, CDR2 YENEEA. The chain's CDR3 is CASSPMEGLETQYF. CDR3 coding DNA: TGTGCCAGCAGCCCAATGGAGGGGCTAGAGACCCAGTACTTC.

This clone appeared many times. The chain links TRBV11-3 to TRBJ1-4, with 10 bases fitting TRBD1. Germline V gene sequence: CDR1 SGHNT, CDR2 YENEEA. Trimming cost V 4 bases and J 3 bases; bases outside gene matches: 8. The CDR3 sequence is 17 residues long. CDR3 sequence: CASSSRGTGASNEKLFF. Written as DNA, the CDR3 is TGTGCCAGCAGCTCGCGGGGGACAGGGGCATCTAATGAAAAACTGTTTTTT.

The CDR3 reads CASSFFRGSGGYTF. The CDR3 DNA sequence: TGTGCCAGTAGTTTCTTCAGGGGTTCCGGGGGCTACACCTTC. This chain connects TRBV19 to TRBJ1-2; maybe TRBD1 (6 bases). V was shortened by 5 bases and J by 8 bases, with 18 bases between the two germline ends. This CDR3 has 14 amino acids. Per germline, CDR1 LNHDA and CDR2 SQIVND (reference sequence).

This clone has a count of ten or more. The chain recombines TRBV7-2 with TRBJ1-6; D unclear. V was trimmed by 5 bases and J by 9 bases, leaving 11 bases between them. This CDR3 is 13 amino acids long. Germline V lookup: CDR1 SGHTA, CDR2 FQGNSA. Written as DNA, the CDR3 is TGTGCCAGCAGCCCAGATCTGCTTTCACCCCTCCACTTT. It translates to CASSPDLLSPLHF. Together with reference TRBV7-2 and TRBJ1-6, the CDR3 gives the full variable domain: GAGVSQSPSNKVTEKGKDVELRCDPISGHTALYWYRQSLGQGLEFLIYFQGNSAPDKSGLPSDRFSAERTGGSVSTLTIQRTQQEDSAVYLCASSPDLLSPLHFGNGTRLTVT.

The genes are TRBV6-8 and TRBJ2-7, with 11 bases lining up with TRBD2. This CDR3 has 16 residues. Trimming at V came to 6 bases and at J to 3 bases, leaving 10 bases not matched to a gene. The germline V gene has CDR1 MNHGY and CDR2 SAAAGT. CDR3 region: CASSPSGTSGFYEQYF. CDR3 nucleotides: TGTGCCAGCAGCCCTTCCGGGACTAGCGGTTTCTACGAGCAGTACTTC.

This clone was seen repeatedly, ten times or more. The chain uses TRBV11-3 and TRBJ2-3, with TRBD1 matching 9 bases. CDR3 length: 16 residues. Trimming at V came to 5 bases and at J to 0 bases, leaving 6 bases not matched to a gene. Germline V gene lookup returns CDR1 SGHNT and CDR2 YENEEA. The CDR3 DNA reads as TGTGCCAGCAGCCACAGACAGGGGGGTAGCACAGATACGCAGTATTTT. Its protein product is CASSHRQGGSTDTQYF.

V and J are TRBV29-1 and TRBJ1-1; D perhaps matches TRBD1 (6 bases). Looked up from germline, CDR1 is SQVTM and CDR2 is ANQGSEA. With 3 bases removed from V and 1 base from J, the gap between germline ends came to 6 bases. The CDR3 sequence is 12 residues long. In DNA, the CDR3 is TGCAGCGTTGACAGGGGGAACACTGAAGCTTTCTTT. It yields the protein CSVDRGNTEAFF. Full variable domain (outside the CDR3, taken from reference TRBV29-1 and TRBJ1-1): SAVISQKPSRDICQRGTSLTIQCQVDSQVTMMFWYRQQPGQSLTLIATANQGSEATYESGFVIDKFPISRPNLTFSTLTVSNMSPEDSSIYLCSVDRGNTEAFFGQGTRLTVV.

The DNA of the CDR3 is TGTGCCATCTCGCGGACAGGGGGCTCCTACGAGCAGTACTTC. It is translated as CAISRTGGSYEQYF. The chain couples TRBV6-8 to TRBJ2-7, with 10 bases that match TRBD1. Germline CDR1 and CDR2: MNHGY and SAAAGT. V lost 10 bases, J lost 0 bases, and 6 bases stayed unmatched. The CDR3 is made up of 14 amino acids.

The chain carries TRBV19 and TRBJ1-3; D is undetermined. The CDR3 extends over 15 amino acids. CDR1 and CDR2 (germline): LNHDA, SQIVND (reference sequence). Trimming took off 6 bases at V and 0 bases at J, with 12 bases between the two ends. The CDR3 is CASRGRRVSGNTIYF. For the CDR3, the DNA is TGTGCCAGTAGAGGGAGGCGCGTCTCTGGAAACACCATATATTTT.

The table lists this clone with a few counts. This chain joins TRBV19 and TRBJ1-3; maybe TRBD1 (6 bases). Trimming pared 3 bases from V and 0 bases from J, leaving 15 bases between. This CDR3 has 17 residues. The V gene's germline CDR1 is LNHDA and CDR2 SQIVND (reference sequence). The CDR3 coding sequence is TGTGCCAGTAGTATGAGGACAGAAAGGAGCTCTGGAAACACCATATATTTT. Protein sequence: CASSMRTERSSGNTIYF.

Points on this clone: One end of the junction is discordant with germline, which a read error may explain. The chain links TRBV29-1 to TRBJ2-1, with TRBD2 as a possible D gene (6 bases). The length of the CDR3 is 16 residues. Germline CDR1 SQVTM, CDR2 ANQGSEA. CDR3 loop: CSAEGGLAGSYNEQFF. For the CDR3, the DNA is TGCAGCGCTGAAGGAGGGTTAGCTGGCTCCTACAATGAGCAGTTCTTC.

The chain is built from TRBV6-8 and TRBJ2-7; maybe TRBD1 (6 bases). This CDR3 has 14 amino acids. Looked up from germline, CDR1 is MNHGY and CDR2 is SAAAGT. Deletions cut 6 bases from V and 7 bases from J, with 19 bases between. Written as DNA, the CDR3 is TGTGCCAGCAGAAAGACAGGCTCCCCGAGAGAGCAGTACTTC. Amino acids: CASRKTGSPREQYF.

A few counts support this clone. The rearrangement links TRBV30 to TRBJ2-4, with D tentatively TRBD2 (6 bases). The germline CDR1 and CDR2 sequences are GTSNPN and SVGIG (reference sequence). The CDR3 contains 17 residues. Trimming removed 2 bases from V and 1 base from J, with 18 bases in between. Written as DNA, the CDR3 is TGTGCCTGGAGTCCCCGGAGGGCCTTGGGGGCCAAAAACATTCAGTACTTC. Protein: CAWSPRRALGAKNIQYF.

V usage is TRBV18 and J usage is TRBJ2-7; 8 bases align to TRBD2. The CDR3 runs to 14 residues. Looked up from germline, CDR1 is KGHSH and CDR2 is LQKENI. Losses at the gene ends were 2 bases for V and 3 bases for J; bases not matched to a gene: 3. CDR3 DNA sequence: TGTGCCAGCTCACCAGGCGGGGGGAACTACGAGCAGTACTTC. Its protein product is CASSPGGGNYEQYF.

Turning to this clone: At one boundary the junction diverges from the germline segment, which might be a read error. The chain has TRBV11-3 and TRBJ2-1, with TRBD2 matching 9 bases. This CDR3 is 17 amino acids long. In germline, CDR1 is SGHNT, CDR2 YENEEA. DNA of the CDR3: TGTGCCAGCAGCTTCGGGTTTAGCGGGGGCGGGAAGAATGGGCAGTTCTTC. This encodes CASSFGFSGGGKNGQFF.

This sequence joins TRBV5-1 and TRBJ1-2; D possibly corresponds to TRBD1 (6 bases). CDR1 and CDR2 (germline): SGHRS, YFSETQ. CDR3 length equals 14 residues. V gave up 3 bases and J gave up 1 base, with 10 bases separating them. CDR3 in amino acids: CASSSGTINYGYTF. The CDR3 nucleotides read TGCGCCAGCAGCTCCGGGACAATTAACTATGGCTACACCTTC.

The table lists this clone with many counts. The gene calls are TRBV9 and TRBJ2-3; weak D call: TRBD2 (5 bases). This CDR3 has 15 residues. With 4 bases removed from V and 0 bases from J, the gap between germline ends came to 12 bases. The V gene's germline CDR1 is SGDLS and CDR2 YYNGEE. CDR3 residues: CASSLDGVSTDTQYF. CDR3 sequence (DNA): TGTGCCAGCAGCCTCGACGGGGTCAGCACAGATACGCAGTATTTT.

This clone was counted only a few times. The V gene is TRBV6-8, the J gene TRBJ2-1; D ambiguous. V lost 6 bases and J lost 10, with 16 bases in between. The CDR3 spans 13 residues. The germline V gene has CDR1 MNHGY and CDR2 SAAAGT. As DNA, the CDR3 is TGTGCCAGCAGGCTCGTGCCTAATAGGGAGCAGTTCTTC. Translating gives CASRLVPNREQFF.

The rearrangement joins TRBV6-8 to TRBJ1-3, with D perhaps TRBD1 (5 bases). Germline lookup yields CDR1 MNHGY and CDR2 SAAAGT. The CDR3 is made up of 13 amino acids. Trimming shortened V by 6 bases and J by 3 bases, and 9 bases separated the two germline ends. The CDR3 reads CASSLTVGNTIYF. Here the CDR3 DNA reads TGTGCCAGCAGCCTGACAGTTGGAAACACCATATATTTT.

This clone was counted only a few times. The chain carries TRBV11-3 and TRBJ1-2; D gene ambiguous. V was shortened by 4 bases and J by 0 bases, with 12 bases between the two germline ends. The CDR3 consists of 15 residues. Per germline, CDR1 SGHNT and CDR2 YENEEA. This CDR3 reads CASSSLDLANYGYTF. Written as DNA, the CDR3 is TGTGCCAGCAGCTCCTTAGATCTTGCTAACTATGGCTACACCTTC.

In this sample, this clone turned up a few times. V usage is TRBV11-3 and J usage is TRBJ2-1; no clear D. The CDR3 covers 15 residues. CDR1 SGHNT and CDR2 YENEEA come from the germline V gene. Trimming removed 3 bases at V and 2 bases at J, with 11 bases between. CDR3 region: CASSLVVLPYNEQFF. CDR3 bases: TGTGCCAGCAGCTTGGTGGTACTCCCCTACAATGAGCAGTTCTTC.

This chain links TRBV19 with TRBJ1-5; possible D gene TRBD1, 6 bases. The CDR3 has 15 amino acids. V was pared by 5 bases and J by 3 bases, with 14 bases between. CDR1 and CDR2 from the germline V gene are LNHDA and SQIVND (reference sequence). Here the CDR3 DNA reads TGTGCCAGTAGTTGGGTAGGGGGTCTCAATCAGCCCCAGCATTTT. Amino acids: CASSWVGGLNQPQHF.

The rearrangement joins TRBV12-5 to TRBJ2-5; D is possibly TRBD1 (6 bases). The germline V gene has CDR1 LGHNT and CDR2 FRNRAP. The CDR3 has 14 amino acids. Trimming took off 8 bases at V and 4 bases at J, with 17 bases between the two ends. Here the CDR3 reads CASQGQTLRETQYF. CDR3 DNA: TGTGCTAGTCAGGGGCAGACCCTTCGAGAGACCCAGTACTTC.

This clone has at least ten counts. CDR3 coding DNA: TGTGCCAGCAGTTACTCGAGGGTGGGGGGGTTGAGTTCACCCCTCCACTTT. This translates into CASSYSRVGGLSSPLHF. This chain joins TRBV6-8 and TRBJ1-6; the D gene is possibly TRBD1 (5 bases). The CDR3 extends over 17 amino acids. Per germline, CDR1 MNHGY and CDR2 SAAAGT. The V gene lost 0 bases and the J gene lost 9 bases, with 18 bases spanning the gap.

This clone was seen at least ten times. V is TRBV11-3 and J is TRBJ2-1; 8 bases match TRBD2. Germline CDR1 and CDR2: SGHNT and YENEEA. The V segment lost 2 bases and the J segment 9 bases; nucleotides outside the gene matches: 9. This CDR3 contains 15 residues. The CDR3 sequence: CASSLQAGAPSEQFF. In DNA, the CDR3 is TGTGCCAGCAGCTTACAAGCGGGGGCCCCCAGTGAGCAGTTCTTC.

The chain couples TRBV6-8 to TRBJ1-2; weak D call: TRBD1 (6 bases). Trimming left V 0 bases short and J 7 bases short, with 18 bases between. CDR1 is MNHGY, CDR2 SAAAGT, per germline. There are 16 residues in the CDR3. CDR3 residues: CASSYSPGARAPGYTF. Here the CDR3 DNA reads TGTGCCAGCAGTTACTCCCCGGGGGCGCGAGCACCTGGCTACACCTTC.

The CDR3 reads CASSGLGGSTDTQYF. The CDR3 bases are TGTGCCAGCAGTGGCCTGGGGGGGAGCACAGATACGCAGTATTTT. The chain carries TRBV25-1 and TRBJ2-3, with 7 positions matching TRBD2. CDR3 length equals 15 residues. Germline CDR1 is MGHDK and CDR2 is SYGVNS. Unmatched junction bases numbered 4, after V lost 4 bases and J lost 0 bases.